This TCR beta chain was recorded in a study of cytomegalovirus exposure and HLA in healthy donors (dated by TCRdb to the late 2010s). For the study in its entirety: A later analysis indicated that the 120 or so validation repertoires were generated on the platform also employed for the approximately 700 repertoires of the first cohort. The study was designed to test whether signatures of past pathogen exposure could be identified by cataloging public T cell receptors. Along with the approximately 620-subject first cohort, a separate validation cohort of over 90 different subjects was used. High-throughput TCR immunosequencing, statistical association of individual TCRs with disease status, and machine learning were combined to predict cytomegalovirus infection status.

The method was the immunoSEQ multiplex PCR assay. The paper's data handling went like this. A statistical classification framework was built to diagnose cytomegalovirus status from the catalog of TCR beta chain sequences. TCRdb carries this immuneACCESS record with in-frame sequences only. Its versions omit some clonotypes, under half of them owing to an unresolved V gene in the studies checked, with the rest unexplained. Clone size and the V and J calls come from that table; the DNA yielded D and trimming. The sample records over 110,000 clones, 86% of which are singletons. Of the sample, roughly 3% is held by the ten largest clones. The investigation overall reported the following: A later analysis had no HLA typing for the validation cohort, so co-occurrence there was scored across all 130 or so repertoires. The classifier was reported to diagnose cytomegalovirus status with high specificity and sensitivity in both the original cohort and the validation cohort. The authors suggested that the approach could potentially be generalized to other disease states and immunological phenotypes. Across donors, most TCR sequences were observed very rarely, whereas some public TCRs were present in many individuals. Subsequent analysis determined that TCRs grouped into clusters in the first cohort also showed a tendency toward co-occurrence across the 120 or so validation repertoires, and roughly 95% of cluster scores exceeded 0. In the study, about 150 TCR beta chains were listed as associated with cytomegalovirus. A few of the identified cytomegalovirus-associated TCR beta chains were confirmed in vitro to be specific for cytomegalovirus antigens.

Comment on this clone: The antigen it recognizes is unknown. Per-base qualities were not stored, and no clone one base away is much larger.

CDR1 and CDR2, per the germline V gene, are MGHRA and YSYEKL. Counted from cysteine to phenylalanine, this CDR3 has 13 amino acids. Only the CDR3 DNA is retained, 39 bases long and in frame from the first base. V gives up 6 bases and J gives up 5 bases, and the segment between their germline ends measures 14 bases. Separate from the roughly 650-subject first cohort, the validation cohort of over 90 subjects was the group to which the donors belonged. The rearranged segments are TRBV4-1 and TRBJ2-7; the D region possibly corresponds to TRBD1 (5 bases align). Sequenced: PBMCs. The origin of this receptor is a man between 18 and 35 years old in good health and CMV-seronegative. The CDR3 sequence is CASRRTGDHEQYF. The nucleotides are TGCGCCAGCAGGCGTACAGGAGACCACGAGCAGTACTTC.